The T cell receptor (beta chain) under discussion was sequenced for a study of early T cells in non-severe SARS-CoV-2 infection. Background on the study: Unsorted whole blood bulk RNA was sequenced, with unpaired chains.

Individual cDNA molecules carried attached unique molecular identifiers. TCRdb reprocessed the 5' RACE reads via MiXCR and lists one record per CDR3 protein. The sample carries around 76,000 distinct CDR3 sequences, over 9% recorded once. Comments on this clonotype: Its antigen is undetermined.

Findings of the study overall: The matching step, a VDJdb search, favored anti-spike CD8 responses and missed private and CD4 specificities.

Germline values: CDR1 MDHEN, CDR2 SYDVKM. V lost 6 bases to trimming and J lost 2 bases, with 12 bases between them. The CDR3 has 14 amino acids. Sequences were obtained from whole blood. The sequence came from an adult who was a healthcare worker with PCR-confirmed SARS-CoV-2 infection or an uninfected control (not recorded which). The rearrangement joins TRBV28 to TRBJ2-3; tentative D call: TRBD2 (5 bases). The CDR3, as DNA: TGTGCCAGCAGCGGTAGCGTCTCCACAGATACGCAGTATTTT. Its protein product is CASSGSVSTDTQYF.